Listed below are T cell receptor beta chains from one sample, sequenced in a study of cytomegalovirus exposure and HLA in healthy donors. The table came from immunoSEQ multiplex PCR; TCRdb's copy has only in-frame clones and leaves some out. The table records 200,000 to 250,000 clones, about two thirds of them present only once. Sample: PBMCs. The receptors were sampled from a man in his forties or fifties in good health and CMV-seropositive. The conserved cysteine and the conserved F or W are not part of the CDR3 here. Fields, in order: J gene, V gene, CDR3 protein.

>TRBJ2-7|TRBV4-1
ASSQGTGKIKSYEQY
>TRBJ2-3|TRBV29-1
SVGTGGDTQY
>TRBJ1-5|TRBV19
ASSIIMEPEQPQH
>TRBJ2-5|TRBV5-1
ASSGGLGQETQY
>NA|TRBV6-1
ASSSQGRMAYEQY
>TRBJ2-1|TRBV7-9
ASSLRQGWYEQF
>TRBJ2-2|TRBV5-1
ASRVGQGDTGELF
>NA|TRBV4-1
ASSPTGANYEQY
>TRBJ1-4|TRBV25-1
ASSEAGQGAEKLF
>TRBJ2-7|TRBV25-1
ASRGQGAYEQY
>TRBJ2-2|TRBV6-6
ASSDQAGSSELF
>TRBJ2-1|TRBV4-1
ASTQGAGLAGQRRREQF
>TRBJ2-7|TRBV4-3
ASSQDRVSYEQY